The 28 T cell receptor beta chains reported below all come from one sample, sequenced in a study of CD8 T cells in ankylosing spondylitis (dated by TCRdb to the late 2010s). The library relied on 5' RACE. The listed sequencing device is Illumina MiSeq. TCRdb took the public reads, trimmed them with fastp at Q25, ran MiXCR for clone calling and kept in-frame beta chains. Rows matching on CDR3 protein sequence are summarized as one entry with the most common DNA and genes. The sample profile shows 35,000 or so distinct CDR3 sequences; 15% to 20% of them were found once. The leading ten clones occupy approximately 48% of the sample. Sequences were obtained from blood. The receptor set was obtained from a male donor with ankylosing spondylitis or in good health (not recorded which).

This clonotype has only a few counts. The chain carries TRBV6-5 and TRBJ1-1; possible D gene TRBD1, 5 bases. Trimming shortened V by 7 bases and J by 2 bases, and 14 bases separated the two germline ends. This CDR3 has 14 amino acids. Per germline, CDR1 MNHEY and CDR2 SVGAGI. CDR3 amino acids: CASKIRVDNTEAFF. For the CDR3, the DNA is TGTGCCAGCAAAATCAGGGTGGATAACACTGAAGCTTTCTTT.

The rearrangement uses TRBV4-1 and TRBJ2-6; D is possibly TRBD1 (6 bases). This CDR3 is built from 18 residues. Germline CDR1 is MGHRA and CDR2 is YSYEKL. V dropped 1 base and J dropped 0 bases, with 13 bases sitting between them. CDR3 DNA: TGCGCCAGCAGCCAAGCAAGCCCAGGGGACTCTGGGGCCAACGTCCTGACTTTC. It yields the protein CASSQASPGDSGANVLTF.

The V call is TRBV4-1, the J call TRBJ1-4, with D perhaps TRBD1 (5 bases). The germline gives CDR1 MGHRA, CDR2 YSYEKL. CDR3 length: 13 amino acids. The V gene lost 0 bases and the J gene lost 8 bases, with 7 bases spanning the gap. Here the CDR3 DNA reads TGCGCCAGCAGCCAAGATCAGGGCGAAAAACTGTTTTTT. Protein sequence: CASSQDQGEKLFF.

The chain joins TRBV28 to TRBJ2-5; the D gene could be TRBD1 or TRBD2 (5 bases each). Trimming left V 5 bases short and J 5 bases short, with 18 bases between. The CDR3 length is 15 residues. The germline V gene encodes CDR1 MDHEN and CDR2 SYDVKM. The DNA of the CDR3 is TGTGCCAGCAGTCCCGCCGGGACGGGTACGGAGACCCAGTACTTC. It specifies CASSPAGTGTETQYF.

V usage is TRBV23-1 and J usage is TRBJ2-2; D is perhaps TRBD1 (5 bases). Being an ORF, TRBV23-1 has a function that is uncertain. The CDR3 is 14 residues long. V shed 0 bases and J shed 7 bases, with 9 bases lying between them. CDR3 amino acids: CASSQSKGRGELFF. The CDR3 DNA reads as TGCGCCAGCAGTCAATCTAAGGGGCGCGGGGAGCTGTTTTTT.

J is TRBJ2-2 and V is TRBV11-3; D is undetermined. The CDR3 length is 15 residues. Germline loops: CDR1 SGHNT, CDR2 YENEEA. Trimming removed 0 bases at V and 7 bases at J, with 12 bases between. CDR3 in DNA: TGTGCCAGCAGCTTAGAGGGATCAGTCGTCGGGGAGCTGTTTTTT. The encoded protein is CASSLEGSVVGELFF.

This clonotype was seen only a few times. The CDR3 protein is CASSQGIQETQYF. CDR3 sequence (DNA): TGTGCCAGCAGCCAAGGGATACAAGAGACCCAGTACTTC. The J gene is TRBJ2-5, the V gene TRBV16; D is unresolved. The CDR3 sequence is 13 residues long. Deletions cut 2 bases from V and 2 bases from J, with 6 bases between. Germline CDR1 is KGHSY and CDR2 is FQNENV.

This clonotype was observed a few times. J is TRBJ2-1 and V is TRBV29-1; perhaps D is TRBD1 or TRBD2 (5 bases each). Germline CDR1 SQVTM, CDR2 ANQGSEA. Trimming took 0 bases from V and 4 from J, leaving 13 bases between them. The CDR3 totals 15 residues. DNA for the CDR3: TGCAGCGTTGAAGATTTCGGGGCGGTGTACAATGAGCAGTTCTTC. The encoded protein is CSVEDFGAVYNEQFF.

The chain joins TRBV29-1 to TRBJ2-7; D might be TRBD1 (6 bases). There are 13 residues in the CDR3. With 1 base removed from V and 4 bases from J, the gap between germline ends came to 11 bases. CDR1 SQVTM and CDR2 ANQGSEA come from the germline V gene. The CDR3 coding sequence is TGCAGCGTTGAAGGACAGGACAGATACGAGCAGTACTTC. This sequence encodes CSVEGQDRYEQYF.

The chain carries TRBV6-5 and TRBJ2-7; D gene uncertain. V dropped 6 bases and J dropped 1 base, with 13 bases sitting between them. Germline CDR1 and CDR2: MNHEY and SVGAGI. The CDR3 has 14 amino acids. Here the CDR3 DNA reads TGTGCCAGCAGAACAACACAGTTATCCTACGAGCAGTACGTC. Amino acids: CASRTTQLSYEQYV.

This chain joins TRBV12-3 or TRBV12-4 and TRBJ2-5; 8 nucleotides agree with TRBD1. The CDR3 loop spans 14 amino acids. J gave up 2 bases and V 6 bases, and 5 bases lay outside the gene matches. The CDR3 here is CASSGTGLQETQYF. The DNA of the CDR3 is TGTGCCAGCAGCGGGACAGGCTTACAAGAGACCCAGTACTTC.

This clonotype appeared a few times. This chain connects TRBV5-1 to TRBJ1-4; no clear D. This CDR3 contains 17 residues. The germline gives CDR1 SGHRS, CDR2 YFSETQ. V dropped 0 bases and J dropped 4 bases, with 16 bases sitting between them. CDR3 sequence: CASSLAPGYDDNEKLFF. The DNA for the CDR3 is TGCGCCAGCAGCTTGGCTCCCGGCTATGACGATAATGAAAAACTGTTTTTT.

J is TRBJ2-3 and V is TRBV24-1; no definite D call. V dropped 7 bases and J dropped 3 bases, with 16 bases sitting between them. Germline CDR1 KGHDR, CDR2 SFDVKD. CDR3 length equals 15 residues. The CDR3 spells CATSDAGPRTDTQYF. As DNA, the CDR3 is TGTGCCACCAGCGACGCCGGGCCTCGGACAGATACGCAGTATTTT.

This clonotype appeared a few times. This chain uses TRBV5-1 with TRBJ1-4; D uncertain. CDR3 size: 16 residues. Germline assignment: CDR1 SGHRS and CDR2 YFSETQ. Deletions cut 0 bases from V and 8 bases from J, with 17 bases between. The CDR3 loop is CASSLVYGRGDEKLFF. CDR3 in DNA: TGCGCCAGCAGCTTGGTTTACGGGAGAGGCGACGAAAAACTGTTTTTT. Combining the CDR3 with reference TRBV5-1 and TRBJ1-4 gives the whole variable domain KAGVTQTPRYLIKTRGQQVTLSCSPISGHRSVSWYQQTPGQGLQFLFEYFSETQRNKGNFPGRFSGRQFSNSRSEMNVSTLELGDSALYLCASSLVYGRGDEKLFFGSGTQLSVL.

This chain links TRBV7-6 with TRBJ2-3; D possibly corresponds to TRBD2 (6 bases). The V end lost 4 bases, the J end lost 1 base, and 9 bases lay between the germline ends. The CDR3 runs 14 residues. Germline V gene sequence: CDR1 SGHVS, CDR2 FNYEAQ. The CDR3: CASSSGLGTDTQYF. CDR3 nucleotide sequence: TGTGCCAGCAGCTCGGGACTGGGCACAGATACGCAGTATTTT.

This clonotype was observed a few times. The gene calls are TRBV20-1 and TRBJ2-3; D uncertain. Deletions cut 2 bases from V and 4 bases from J, with 10 bases between. Germline CDR1 DFQATT, CDR2 SNEGSKA (reference sequence). The CDR3 sequence is 13 residues long. The CDR3 here is CSARRVGADTQYF. CDR3 nucleotide sequence: TGCAGTGCTAGACGGGTTGGGGCAGATACGCAGTATTTT.

The V call is TRBV4-1, the J call TRBJ2-7, with D perhaps matching TRBD2 (7 bases). Germline V gene lookup returns CDR1 MGHRA and CDR2 YSYEKL. The V gene lost 1 base and the J gene lost 3 bases, with 13 bases spanning the gap. The CDR3 consists of 15 residues. The CDR3: CASSQGGGSGYEQYF. The CDR3 DNA follows: TGCGCCAGCAGCCAAGGGGGGGGCTCCGGCTACGAGCAGTACTTC.

This clonotype has more than one count but fewer than ten. The chain has TRBV6-2 or TRBV6-3 and TRBJ2-1, with D maybe TRBD1 (5 bases). CDR3 length equals 12 residues. The germline gives CDR1 MNHEY, CDR2 SVGEGT. Trimming cost V 4 bases and J 8 bases, with 9 bases left between them. CDR3 residues: CASSFIGDEQFF. Here the CDR3 DNA reads TGTGCCAGCAGTTTCATAGGGGATGAGCAGTTCTTC.

This clonotype was seen only a few times. The chain carries TRBV12-3 or TRBV12-4 and TRBJ1-1; unclear D gene. The CDR3 consists of 11 residues. V lost 8 bases to trimming and J lost 5 bases, with 9 bases between them. In nucleotides, the CDR3 is TGTGCCAGCGGTACGGGGACTGAAGCTTTCTTT. It encodes CASGTGTEAFF.

This clonotype was detected ten times or more. V is TRBV29-1 and J is TRBJ2-5; D perhaps matches TRBD1 (6 bases). CDR1 and CDR2 from the germline V gene are SQVTM and ANQGSEA. V shed 4 bases and J shed 5 bases, with 17 bases lying between them. CDR3 length equals 14 residues. The CDR3 loop reads CSVATGFSGETQYF. CDR3 DNA sequence: TGCAGCGTTGCCACAGGGTTCTCCGGGGAGACCCAGTACTTC.

This clonotype was picked up a small number of times. The chain links TRBV2 to TRBJ2-3; 11 nucleotides align to TRBD2. In germline, CDR1 is SNHLY, CDR2 FYNNEI. V lost 8 bases to trimming and J lost 6 bases; unmatched junction nucleotides: 13. The CDR3 has 16 amino acids. DNA for the CDR3: TGTGCCAGCGGCCGGGGTACTAGCGGGAGTGCCGATACGCAGTATTTT. As protein: CASGRGTSGSADTQYF.

The J gene is TRBJ2-7, the V gene TRBV5-1; maybe TRBD2 (5 bases). V lost 0 bases and J 6 bases, leaving 10 bases between the germline ends. The CDR3 runs 13 residues. Germline CDR1 SGHRS, CDR2 YFSETQ. For the CDR3, the DNA is TGCGCCAGCAGCTTGGTAGGGAGAGGCGAGCAGTACGTC. Its translation is CASSLVGRGEQYV.

This clonotype was counted a single time. One end of the junction varies from germline; a read error may be responsible. V and J are TRBV6-6 and TRBJ2-4, with 7 bases matching TRBD1. Germline CDR1 is MNHNY and CDR2 is SVGAGI (reference sequence). CDR3 length: 12 residues. Written as DNA, the CDR3 is TGTGCCAGCAGTTCACAGGGGCCCATTCGGTACTTC. This sequence encodes CASSSQGPIRYF.

V and J are TRBV14 and TRBJ1-1; possible D gene TRBD1, 5 bases. CDR1 SGHDN and CDR2 FVKESK come from the germline V gene. Trimming took off 7 bases at V and 4 bases at J, with 13 bases between the two ends. This CDR3 spans 13 amino acids. This CDR3 reads CASILGGGTEAFF. The CDR3 DNA sequence: TGTGCCAGCATCCTCGGGGGGGGCACTGAAGCTTTCTTT.

This clonotype was observed a few times. The CDR3: CASRGENEQFF. For the CDR3, the DNA is TGTGCCAGCAGGGGGGAAAATGAGCAGTTCTTC. The chain uses TRBV28 and TRBJ2-1; the D call may be TRBD1 or TRBD2 (5 bases each). CDR3 length equals 11 residues. Germline V gene lookup returns CDR1 MDHEN and CDR2 SYDVKM. The V gene lost 6 bases and the J gene lost 7 bases, with 7 bases spanning the gap. Using reference TRBV28 and TRBJ2-1 for the parts outside the CDR3, the full variable domain is DVKVTQSSRYLVKRTGEKVFLECVQDMDHENMFWYRQDPGLGLRLIYFSYDVKMKEKGDIPEGYSVSREKKERFSLILESASTNQTSMYLCASRGENEQFFGPGTRLTVL.

The V and J genes are TRBV20-1 and TRBJ2-2, with D possibly being TRBD1 (5 bases). In germline, CDR1 is DFQATT, CDR2 SNEGSKA (reference sequence). The CDR3 sequence is 15 residues long. V was clipped by 4 bases and J by 5 bases, with 17 bases between them. CDR3 bases: TGCAGTGCTATGCCTGGGGCAGGGATAACCGGGGAGCTGTTTTTT. Translation gives CSAMPGAGITGELFF.

This clonotype came up a few times. The gene calls are TRBV7-2 and TRBJ2-3, with 7 bases aligning to TRBD2. The V gene's germline CDR1 is SGHTA and CDR2 FQGNSA. Germline trimming cut 1 base from V and 5 bases from J; bases unmatched to any gene: 6. The CDR3 loop spans 15 amino acids. The CDR3 here is CASSLVGRGVDTQYF. CDR3 nucleotide sequence: TGTGCCAGCAGCTTAGTTGGGAGGGGAGTAGATACGCAGTATTTT. The full variable domain, completed using reference TRBV7-2 and TRBJ2-3, is GAGVSQSPSNKVTEKGKDVELRCDPISGHTALYWYRQSLGQGLEFLIYFQGNSAPDKSGLPSDRFSAERTGGSVSTLTIQRTQQEDSAVYLCASSLVGRGVDTQYFGPGTRLTVL.

This clonotype was recorded a few times. The chain recombines TRBV29-1 with TRBJ2-3; 10 bases fit TRBD1. The length of the CDR3 is 15 residues. Germline V gives CDR1 SQVTM, CDR2 ANQGSEA. Unmatched junction bases numbered 7, after V lost 2 bases and J lost 5 bases. The chain's CDR3 is CSVESAGQGEDTQYF. The CDR3 DNA follows: TGCAGCGTTGAAAGCGCCGGACAGGGGGAAGATACGCAGTATTTT.